This T cell receptor beta chain appears in the sequencing data of a study of cytotoxic CD8 clonotypes in ibrutinib-treated CLL. Whole-study results and caveats: Clonality increased at ibrutinib response, then returned toward baseline at progression.

The repertoire was sequenced with immunoSEQ multiplex PCR; TCRdb's copy has only in-frame clones and lacks some. The table shows over 200,000 clones, with about four fifths occurring only once. Comment on this clone: Its antigen is undetermined.

V was pared by 0 bases and J by 5 bases, with 3 bases of the junction left unmatched. Germline V CDR1 and CDR2: SGHDT, YYEEEE. The CDR3 contains 15 residues. The clonotype originates from a human donor with chronic lymphocytic leukemia. Sequences were derived from PBMCs, sampled after 12 months of ibrutinib treatment. This chain joins TRBV5-6 and TRBJ2-3; 10 bases match TRBD2. The CDR3 reads CASSLVLAGEDTQYF. In nucleotides, the CDR3 is TGTGCCAGCAGCTTGGTGCTAGCGGGAGAAGATACGCAGTATTTT.